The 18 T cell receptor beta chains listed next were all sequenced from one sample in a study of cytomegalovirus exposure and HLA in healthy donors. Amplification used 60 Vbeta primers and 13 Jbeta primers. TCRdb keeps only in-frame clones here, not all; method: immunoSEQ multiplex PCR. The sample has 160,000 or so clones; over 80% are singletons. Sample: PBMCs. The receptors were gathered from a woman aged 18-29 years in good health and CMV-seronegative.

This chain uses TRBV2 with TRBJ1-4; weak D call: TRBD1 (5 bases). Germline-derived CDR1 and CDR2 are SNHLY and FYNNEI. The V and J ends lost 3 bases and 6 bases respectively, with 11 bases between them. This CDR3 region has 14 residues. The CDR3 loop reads CASSEGGAYEKLFF. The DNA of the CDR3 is TGTGCCAGCAGTGAGGGGGGAGCCTATGAAAAACTGTTTTTT.

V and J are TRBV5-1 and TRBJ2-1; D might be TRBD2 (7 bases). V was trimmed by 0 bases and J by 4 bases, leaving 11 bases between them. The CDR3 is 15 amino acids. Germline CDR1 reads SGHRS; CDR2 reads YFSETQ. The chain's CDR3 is CASSLVGGGYNEQFF. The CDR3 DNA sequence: TGCGCCAGCAGCTTGGTAGGGGGGGGGTACAATGAGCAGTTCTTC. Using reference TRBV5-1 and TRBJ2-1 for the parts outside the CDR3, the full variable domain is KAGVTQTPRYLIKTRGQQVTLSCSPISGHRSVSWYQQTPGQGLQFLFEYFSETQRNKGNFPGRFSGRQFSNSRSEMNVSTLELGDSALYLCASSLVGGGYNEQFFGPGTRLTVL.

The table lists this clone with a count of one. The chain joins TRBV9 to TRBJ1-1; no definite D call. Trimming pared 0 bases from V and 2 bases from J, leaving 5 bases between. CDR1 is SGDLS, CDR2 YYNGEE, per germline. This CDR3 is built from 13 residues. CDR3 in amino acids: CASSVGSNTEAFF. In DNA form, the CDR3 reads TGTGCCAGCAGCGTAGGGAGCAACACTGAAGCTTTCTTT.

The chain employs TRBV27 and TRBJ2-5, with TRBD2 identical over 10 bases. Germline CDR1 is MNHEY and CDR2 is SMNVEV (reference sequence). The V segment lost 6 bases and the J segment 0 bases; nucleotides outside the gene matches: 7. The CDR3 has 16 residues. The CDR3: CASRSLSGGDQETQYF. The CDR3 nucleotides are TGTGCCAGCAGGTCCCTCAGCGGGGGGGACCAAGAGACCCAGTACTTC.

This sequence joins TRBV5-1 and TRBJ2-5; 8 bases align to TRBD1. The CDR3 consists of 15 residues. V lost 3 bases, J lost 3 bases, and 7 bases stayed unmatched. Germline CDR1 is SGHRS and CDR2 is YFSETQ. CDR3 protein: CASSWTGTGEETQYF. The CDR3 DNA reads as TGCGCCAGCAGCTGGACCGGGACAGGTGAAGAGACCCAGTACTTC.

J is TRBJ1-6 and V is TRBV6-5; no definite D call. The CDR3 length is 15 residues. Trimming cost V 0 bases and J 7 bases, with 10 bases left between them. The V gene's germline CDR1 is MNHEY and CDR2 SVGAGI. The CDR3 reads CASSYSRQWNSPLHF. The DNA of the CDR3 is TGTGCCAGCAGTTACTCCAGGCAGTGGAATTCACCCCTCCACTTT.

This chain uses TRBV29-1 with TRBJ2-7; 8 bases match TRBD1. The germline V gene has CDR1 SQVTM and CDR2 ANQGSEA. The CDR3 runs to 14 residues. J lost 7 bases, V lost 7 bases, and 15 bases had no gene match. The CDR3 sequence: CSAVDRALRGEQYF. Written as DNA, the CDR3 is TGCAGCGCTGTGGACAGGGCCCTTCGAGGGGAGCAGTACTTC.

CDR3 DNA: TGCGCCAGCAGCCAACTCGACAGGGTCGGCCAGCCCCAGCATTTT. Translated: CASSQLDRVGQPQHF. The rearrangement uses TRBV4-1 and TRBJ1-5; 7 bases align to TRBD1. Germline lookup yields CDR1 MGHRA and CDR2 YSYEKL. The CDR3 is 15 amino acids. V shed 2 bases, J shed 7 bases, and the junction held 8 bases outside the gene matches.

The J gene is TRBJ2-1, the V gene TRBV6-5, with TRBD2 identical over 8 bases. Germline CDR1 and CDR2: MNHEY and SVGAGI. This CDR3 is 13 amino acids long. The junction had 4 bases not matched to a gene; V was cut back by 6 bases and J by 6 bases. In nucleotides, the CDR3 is TGTGCCAGCAGAGCGGGGGCTCTCAATGAGCAGTTCTTC. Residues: CASRAGALNEQFF.

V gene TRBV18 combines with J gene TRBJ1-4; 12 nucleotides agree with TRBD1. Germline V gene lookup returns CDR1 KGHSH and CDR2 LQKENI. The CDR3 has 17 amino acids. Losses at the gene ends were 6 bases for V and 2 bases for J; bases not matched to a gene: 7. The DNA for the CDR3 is TGTGCCAGCTCCCCAACGGGACAGGGGGCTACTAATGAAAAACTGTTTTTT. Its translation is CASSPTGQGATNEKLFF.

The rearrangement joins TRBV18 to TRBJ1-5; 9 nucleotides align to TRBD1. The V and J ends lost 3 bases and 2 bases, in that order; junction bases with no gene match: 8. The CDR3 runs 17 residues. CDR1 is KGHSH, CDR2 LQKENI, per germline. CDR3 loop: CASSPRTGVEGNQPQHF. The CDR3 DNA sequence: TGTGCCAGCTCACCGAGGACAGGGGTTGAAGGCAATCAGCCCCAGCATTTT.

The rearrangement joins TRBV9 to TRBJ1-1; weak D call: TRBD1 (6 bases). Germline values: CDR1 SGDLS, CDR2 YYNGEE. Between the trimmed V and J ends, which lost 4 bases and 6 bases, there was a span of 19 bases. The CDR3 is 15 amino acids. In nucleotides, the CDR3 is TGTGCCAGCAGCCCCCGGACAGACCCCTCGGCTGAAGCTTTCTTT. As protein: CASSPRTDPSAEAFF.

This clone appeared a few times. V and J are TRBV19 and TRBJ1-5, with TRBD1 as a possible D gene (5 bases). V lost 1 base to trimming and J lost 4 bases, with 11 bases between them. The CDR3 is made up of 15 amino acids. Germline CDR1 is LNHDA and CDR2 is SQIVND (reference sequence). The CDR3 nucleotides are TGTGCCAGTAGTATAGTTCGAACAGGAAATCAGCCCCAGCATTTT. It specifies CASSIVRTGNQPQHF.

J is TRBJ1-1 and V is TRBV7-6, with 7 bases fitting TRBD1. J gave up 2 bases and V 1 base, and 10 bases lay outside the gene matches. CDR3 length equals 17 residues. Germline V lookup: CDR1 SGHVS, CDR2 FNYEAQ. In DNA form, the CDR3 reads TGTGCCAGCAGCTTAGATCTGGCGGGACAGCCAAACACTGAAGCTTTCTTT. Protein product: CASSLDLAGQPNTEAFF.

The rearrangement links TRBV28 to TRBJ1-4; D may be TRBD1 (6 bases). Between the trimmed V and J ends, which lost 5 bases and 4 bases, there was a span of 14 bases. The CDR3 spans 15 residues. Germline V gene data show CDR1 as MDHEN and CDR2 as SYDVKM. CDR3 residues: CASSSRDRSNEKLFF. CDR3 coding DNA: TGTGCCAGCAGTAGCCGCGACAGGAGTAATGAAAAACTGTTTTTT.

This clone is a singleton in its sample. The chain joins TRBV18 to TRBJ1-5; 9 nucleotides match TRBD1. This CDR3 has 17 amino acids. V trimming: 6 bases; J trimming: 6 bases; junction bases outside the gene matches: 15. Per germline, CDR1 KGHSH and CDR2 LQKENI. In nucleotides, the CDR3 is TGTGCCAGCTCGCCCTGGGGGGGACAGGGTTCTACTCAGCCCCAGCATTTT. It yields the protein CASSPWGGQGSTQPQHF.

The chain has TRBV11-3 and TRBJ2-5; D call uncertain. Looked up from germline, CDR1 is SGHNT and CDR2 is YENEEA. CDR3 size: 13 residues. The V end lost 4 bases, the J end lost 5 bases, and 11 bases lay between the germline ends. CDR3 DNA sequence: TGTGCCAGCAGCTCTTTGGTTGGCGAGACCCAGTACTTC. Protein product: CASSSLVGETQYF.

The CDR3 loop reads CASSYKGASGNTIYF. DNA of the CDR3: TGTGCCAGCAGTTACAAGGGGGCTTCTGGAAACACCATATATTTT. This chain links TRBV6-5 with TRBJ1-3; 7 nucleotides align to TRBD1. CDR1 MNHEY and CDR2 SVGAGI come from the germline V gene. The CDR3 runs to 15 residues. Unmatched junction bases numbered 2, after V lost 2 bases and J lost 1 base.